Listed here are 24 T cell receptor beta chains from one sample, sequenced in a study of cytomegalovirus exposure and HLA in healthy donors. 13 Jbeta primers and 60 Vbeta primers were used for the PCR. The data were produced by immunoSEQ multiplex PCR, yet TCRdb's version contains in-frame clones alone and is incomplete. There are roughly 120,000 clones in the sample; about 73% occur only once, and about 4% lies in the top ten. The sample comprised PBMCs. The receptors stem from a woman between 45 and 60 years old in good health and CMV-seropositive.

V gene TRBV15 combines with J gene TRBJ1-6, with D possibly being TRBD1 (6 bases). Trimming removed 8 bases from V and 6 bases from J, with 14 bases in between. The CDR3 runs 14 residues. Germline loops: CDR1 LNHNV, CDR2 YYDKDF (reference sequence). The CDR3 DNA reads TGTGCCACCGCTCAAGGGGGAACTAATTCACCCCTCCACTTT. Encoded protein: CATAQGGTNSPLHF.

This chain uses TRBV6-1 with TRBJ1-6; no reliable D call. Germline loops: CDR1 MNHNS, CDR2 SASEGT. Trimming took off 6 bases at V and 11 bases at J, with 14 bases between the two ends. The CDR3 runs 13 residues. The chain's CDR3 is CASRDSLSAPLHF. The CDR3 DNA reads TGTGCCAGCAGAGACTCCCTATCTGCACCCCTCCACTTT.

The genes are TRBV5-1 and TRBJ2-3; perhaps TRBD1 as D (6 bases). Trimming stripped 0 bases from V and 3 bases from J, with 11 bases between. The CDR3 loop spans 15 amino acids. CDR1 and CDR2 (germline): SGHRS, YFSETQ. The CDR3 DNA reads TGCGCCAGCAGCTTGGCCGGACAGATGACAGATACGCAGTATTTT. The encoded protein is CASSLAGQMTDTQYF.

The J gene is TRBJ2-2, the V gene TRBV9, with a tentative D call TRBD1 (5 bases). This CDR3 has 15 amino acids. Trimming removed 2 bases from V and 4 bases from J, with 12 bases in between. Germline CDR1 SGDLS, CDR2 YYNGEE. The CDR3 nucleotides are TGTGCCAGCAGCGTGGGGCAGGTGGGCACCGGGGAGCTGTTTTTT. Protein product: CASSVGQVGTGELFF.

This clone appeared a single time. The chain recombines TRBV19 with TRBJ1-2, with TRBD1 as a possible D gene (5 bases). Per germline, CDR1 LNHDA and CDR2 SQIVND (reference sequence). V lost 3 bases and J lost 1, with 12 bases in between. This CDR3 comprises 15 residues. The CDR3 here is CASSISGLLNYGYTF. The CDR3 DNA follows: TGTGCCAGTAGTATCTCAGGGTTACTTAACTATGGCTACACCTTC.

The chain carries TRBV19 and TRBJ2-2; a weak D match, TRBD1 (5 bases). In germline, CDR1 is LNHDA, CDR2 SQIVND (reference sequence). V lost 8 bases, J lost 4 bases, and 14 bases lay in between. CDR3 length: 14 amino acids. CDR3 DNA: TGTGCCAGTTGGCTGGGGCGAGGCACCGGGGAGCTGTTTTTT. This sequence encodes CASWLGRGTGELFF.

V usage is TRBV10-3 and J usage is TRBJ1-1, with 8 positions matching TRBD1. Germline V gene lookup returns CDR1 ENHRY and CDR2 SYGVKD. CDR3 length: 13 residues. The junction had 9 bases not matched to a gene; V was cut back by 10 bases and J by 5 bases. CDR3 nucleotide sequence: TGTGCCACGGGAACAGGGGGGGAAACTGAAGCTTTCTTT. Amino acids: CATGTGGETEAFF.

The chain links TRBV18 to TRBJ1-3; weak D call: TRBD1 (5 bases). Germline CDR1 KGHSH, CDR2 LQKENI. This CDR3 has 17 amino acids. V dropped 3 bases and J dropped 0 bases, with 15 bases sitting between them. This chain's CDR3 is CASSPPGGRPSGNTIYF. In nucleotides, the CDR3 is TGTGCCAGCTCACCCCCCGGGGGACGGCCCTCTGGAAACACCATATATTTT.

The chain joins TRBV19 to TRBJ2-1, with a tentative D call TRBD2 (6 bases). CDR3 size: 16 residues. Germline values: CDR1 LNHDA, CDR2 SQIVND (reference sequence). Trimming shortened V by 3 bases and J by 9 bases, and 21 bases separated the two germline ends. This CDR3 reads CASSMEGLAGGLEQFF. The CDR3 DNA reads TGTGCCAGTAGTATGGAGGGTCTAGCTGGTGGGCTTGAGCAGTTCTTC.

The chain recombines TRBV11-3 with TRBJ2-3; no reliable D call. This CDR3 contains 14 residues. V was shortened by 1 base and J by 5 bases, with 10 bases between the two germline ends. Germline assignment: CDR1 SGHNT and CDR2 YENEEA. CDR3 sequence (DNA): TGTGCCAGCAGCTTAGGCCTAGATCTAGATACGCAGTATTTT. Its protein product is CASSLGLDLDTQYF.

Here the CDR3 DNA reads TGCGCCAGCAGCTTCGTGGCAGGAAATGAGCAGTTCTTC. This sequence encodes CASSFVAGNEQFF. The V gene is TRBV4-1, the J gene TRBJ2-1; no clear D gene. The CDR3 consists of 13 residues. The ends were cut back, 5 bases at V and 7 bases at J, with 12 bases in the middle. CDR1 and CDR2 from the germline V gene are MGHRA and YSYEKL.

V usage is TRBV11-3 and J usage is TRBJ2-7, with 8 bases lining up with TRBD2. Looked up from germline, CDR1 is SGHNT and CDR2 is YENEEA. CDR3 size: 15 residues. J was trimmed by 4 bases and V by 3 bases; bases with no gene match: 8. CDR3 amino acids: CASSLGGSGAYEQYF. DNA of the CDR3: TGTGCCAGCAGCTTGGGGGGTAGCGGGGCTTACGAGCAGTACTTC.

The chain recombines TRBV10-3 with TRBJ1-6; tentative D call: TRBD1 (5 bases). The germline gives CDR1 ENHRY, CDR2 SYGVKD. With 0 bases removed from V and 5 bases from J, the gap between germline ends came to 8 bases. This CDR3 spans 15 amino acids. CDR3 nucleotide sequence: TGTGCCATCAGTGAGTCGAGACAGAATAATTCACCCCTCCACTTT. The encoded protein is CAISESRQNNSPLHF.

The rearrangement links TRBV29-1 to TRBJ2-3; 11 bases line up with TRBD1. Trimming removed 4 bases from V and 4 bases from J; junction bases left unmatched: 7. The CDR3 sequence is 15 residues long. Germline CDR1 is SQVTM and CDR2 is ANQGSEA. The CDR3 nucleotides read TGCAGCGTTGGATACGGACAGGGGGCGTCAGATACGCAGTATTTT. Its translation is CSVGYGQGASDTQYF.

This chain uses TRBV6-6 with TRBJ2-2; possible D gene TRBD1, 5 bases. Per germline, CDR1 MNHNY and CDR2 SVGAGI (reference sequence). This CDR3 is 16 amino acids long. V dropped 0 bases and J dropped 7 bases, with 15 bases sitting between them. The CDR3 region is CASSYSTPRARGELFF. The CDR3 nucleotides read TGTGCCAGCAGTTACTCGACACCCAGGGCTCGCGGGGAGCTGTTTTTT.

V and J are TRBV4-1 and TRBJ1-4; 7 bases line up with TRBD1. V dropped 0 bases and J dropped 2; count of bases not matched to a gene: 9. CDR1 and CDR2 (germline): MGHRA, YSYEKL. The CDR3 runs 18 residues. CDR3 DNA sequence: TGCGCCAGCAGCCAAGAAGGGGGCCGGGTGTGGACTAATGAAAAACTGTTTTTT. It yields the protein CASSQEGGRVWTNEKLFF.

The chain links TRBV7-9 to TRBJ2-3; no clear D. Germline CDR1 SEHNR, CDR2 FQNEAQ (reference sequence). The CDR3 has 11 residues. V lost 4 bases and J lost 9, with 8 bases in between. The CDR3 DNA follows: TGTGCCAGCAGCTCCGAGCCGACGCAGTATTTT. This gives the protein CASSSEPTQYF.

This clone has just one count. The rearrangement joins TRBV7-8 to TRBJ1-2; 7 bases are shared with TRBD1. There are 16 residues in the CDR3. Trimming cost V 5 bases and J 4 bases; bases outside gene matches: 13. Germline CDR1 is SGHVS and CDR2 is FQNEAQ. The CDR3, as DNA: TGTGCCAGCAGCGCCGGGACAGCAACACACTGCTATGGCTACACCTTC. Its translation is CASSAGTATHCYGYTF.

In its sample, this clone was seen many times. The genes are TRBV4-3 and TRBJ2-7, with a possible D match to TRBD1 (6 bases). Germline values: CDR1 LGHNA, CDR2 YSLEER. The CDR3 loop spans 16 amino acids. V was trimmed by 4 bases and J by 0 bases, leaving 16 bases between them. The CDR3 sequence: CASSRGFGQPSYEQYF. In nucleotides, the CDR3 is TGCGCCAGCAGCCGGGGATTCGGACAGCCCTCCTACGAGCAGTACTTC.

In nucleotides, the CDR3 is TGTGCCAGCAGCTTAGATGGCTCCACAGATACGCAGTATTTT. Amino acids: CASSLDGSTDTQYF. The chain employs TRBV7-2 and TRBJ2-3, with D unclear. The CDR3 extends over 14 amino acids. CDR1 is SGHTA and CDR2 is FQGNSA in the germline V gene. V lost 1 base and J lost 2, with 7 bases in between.

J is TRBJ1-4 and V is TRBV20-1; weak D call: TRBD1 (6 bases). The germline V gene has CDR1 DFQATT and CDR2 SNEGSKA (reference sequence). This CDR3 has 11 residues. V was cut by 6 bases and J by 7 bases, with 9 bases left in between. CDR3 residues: CSAETGEKLFF. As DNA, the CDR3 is TGCAGTGCGGAGACAGGTGAAAAACTGTTTTTT.

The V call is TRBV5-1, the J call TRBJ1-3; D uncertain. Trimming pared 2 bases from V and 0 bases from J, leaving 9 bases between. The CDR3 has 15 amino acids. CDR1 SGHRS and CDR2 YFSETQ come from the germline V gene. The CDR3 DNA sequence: TGCGCCAGCAGCTTTGGCGGCCACTCTGGAAACACCATATATTTT. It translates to CASSFGGHSGNTIYF.

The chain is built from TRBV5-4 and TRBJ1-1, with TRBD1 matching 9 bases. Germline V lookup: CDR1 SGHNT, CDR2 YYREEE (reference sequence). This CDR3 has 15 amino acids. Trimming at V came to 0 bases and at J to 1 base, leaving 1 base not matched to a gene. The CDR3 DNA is TGTGCCAGCAGCTTGGGGACAGGGGCGAACACTGAAGCTTTCTTT. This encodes CASSLGTGANTEAFF. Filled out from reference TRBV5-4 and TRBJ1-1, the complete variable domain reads ETGVTQSPTHLIKTRGQQVTLRCSSQSGHNTVSWYQQALGQGPQFIFQYYREEENGRGNFPPRFSGLQFPNYSSELNVNALELDDSALYLCASSLGTGANTEAFFGQGTRLTVV.

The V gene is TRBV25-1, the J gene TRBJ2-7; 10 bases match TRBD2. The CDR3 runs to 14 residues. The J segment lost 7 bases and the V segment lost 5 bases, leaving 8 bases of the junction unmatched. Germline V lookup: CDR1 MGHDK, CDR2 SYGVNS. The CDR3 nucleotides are TGTGCCAGCAGTCCGGGACTAGCGATTTCTGAGCAGTACTTC. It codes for CASSPGLAISEQYF.